The source of this T cell receptor (beta chain) is a study of a mutant IDH1 vaccine in newly diagnosed glioma. The wider study: Vaccination was launched 4-6 weeks after radiotherapy alone, or with temozolomide cycles.

Sample time point: week 5, during vaccination. In every dose of vaccine, 300 ug of mutant IDH1 20-mer peptide was given alongside topical imiquimod. Diagnosis in the donors showed new WHO grade 3 or 4 astrocytomas that were IDH1-mutant and ATRX-lost. The assay was immunoSEQ multiplex PCR, and TCRdb's table has in-frame clones only and misses some. Altogether about 40,000 clones are present, roughly nine tenths being singletons, with the ten largest covering 2% to 3%. This CDR3 spans 14 amino acids. V was clipped by 1 base and J by 8 bases; unmatched bases: 3. CDR1 and CDR2 (germline): SGHTA, FQGNSA. Points on this clone: Its matching antigen is unknown.

This clonotype was sampled from a man aged 45-65 years with glioma. The sample in question was PBMCs, obtained from a glioma patient whose treatment included an IDH1 peptide vaccine. The rearrangement joins TRBV7-2 to TRBJ2-3; 10 bases match TRBD1. CDR3 region: CASSLGQGAGTQYF. The CDR3 coding sequence is TGTGCCAGCAGCTTAGGACAGGGGGCAGGTACGCAGTATTTT.